The clone carrying this T cell receptor (beta chain) was counted a single time. The data were taken from a study of T-cell memory formation after mild COVID-19. MiXCR, run by TCRdb on the 5' RACE reads, gives a single entry per CDR3 protein. This table has over 120,000 distinct CDR3 sequences, around 27% appearing once. V shed 6 bases, J shed 4 bases, and the junction held 8 bases outside the gene matches. The length of the CDR3 is 15 residues. The rearrangement links TRBV12-3 or TRBV12-4 to TRBJ2-2; 7 positions agree with TRBD2. The sequencing input was PBMCs or a T cell subset sorted from them (not recorded which). The sequence was collected from an adult woman who had mild COVID-19 (a few samples of this study predate the infection). Cell type and time point are not known. CDR3 sequence (DNA): TGTGCCAGCAGCTTTCTGGGGGGGTCCACCGGGGAGCTGTTTTTT. Amino acid sequence: CASSFLGGSTGELFF.